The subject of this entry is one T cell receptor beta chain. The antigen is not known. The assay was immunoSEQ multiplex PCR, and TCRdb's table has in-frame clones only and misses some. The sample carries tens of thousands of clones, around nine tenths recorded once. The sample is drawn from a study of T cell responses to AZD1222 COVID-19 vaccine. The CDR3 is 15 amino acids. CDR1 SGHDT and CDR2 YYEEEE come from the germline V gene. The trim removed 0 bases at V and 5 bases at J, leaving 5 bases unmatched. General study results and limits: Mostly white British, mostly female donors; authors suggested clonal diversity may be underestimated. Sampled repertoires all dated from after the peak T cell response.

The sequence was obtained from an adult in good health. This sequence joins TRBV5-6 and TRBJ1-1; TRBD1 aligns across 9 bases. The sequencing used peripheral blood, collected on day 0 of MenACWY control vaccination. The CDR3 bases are TGTGCCAGCAGCTTGGACAGGGGGCGCTGGACTGAAGCTTTCTTT. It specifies CASSLDRGRWTEAFF.